The 13 T cell receptor beta chains given below trace back to one sample, sequenced in a study of glioma-infiltrating T cells after dendritic cell vaccination. Only in-frame clones appear in the TCRdb table, and some are missing; sequencing was by immunoSEQ multiplex PCR. In the table there are around 96,000 clones, over 60% of which are singletons. The sample was blood, taken before dendritic cell vaccination. These TCRs come from a human donor with glioblastoma.

V is TRBV5-1 and J is TRBJ2-1, with a weak D call TRBD2 (6 bases). Per the germline V gene, CDR1 is SGHRS and CDR2 is YFSETQ. This CDR3 is 15 amino acids long. Trimming shortened V by 0 bases and J by 5 bases, and 12 bases separated the two germline ends. The CDR3 coding sequence is TGCGCCAGCAGCTTGGGACTAGTAGGCAACAATGAGCAGTTCTTC. It encodes CASSLGLVGNNEQFF.

CDR3: CASSQLFHTQYF. The CDR3 DNA sequence: TGTGCCAGCAGCCAACTATTTCATACGCAGTATTTT. The chain couples TRBV11-2 to TRBJ2-3; no clear D gene. The CDR3 totals 12 residues. Germline-derived CDR1 and CDR2 are SGHAT and FQNNGV. The V gene lost 5 bases and the J gene lost 7 bases, with 10 bases spanning the gap.

This clone was found once. The V and J genes are TRBV9 and TRBJ2-1; TRBD2 aligns across 8 bases. The CDR3 loop spans 16 amino acids. Trimming at V came to 0 bases and at J to 9 bases, leaving 11 bases not matched to a gene. Germline lookup yields CDR1 SGDLS and CDR2 YYNGEE. CDR3 coding DNA: TGTGCCAGCAGCGTAGCTACCACGGGGGGGCGTGTTGAGCAGTTCTTC. Translated: CASSVATTGGRVEQFF.

J is TRBJ2-6 and V is TRBV28; D remains ambiguous. The V and J ends lost 10 bases and 1 base respectively, with 8 bases between them. Germline assignment: CDR1 MDHEN and CDR2 SYDVKM. CDR3 length equals 13 residues. The CDR3 DNA reads TGTGCCATCCTAAAATCTGGGGCCAACGTCCTGACTTTC. Its protein product is CAILKSGANVLTF.

The CDR3 nucleotides read TGTGCCAGTAGTCCCCCGGGAAATACCTACGAGCAGTACTTC. Its translation: CASSPPGNTYEQYF. The rearrangement links TRBV19 to TRBJ2-7, with D possibly matching TRBD2 (5 bases). The CDR3 is made up of 14 amino acids. Per the germline V gene, CDR1 is LNHDA and CDR2 is SQIVND (reference sequence). The V end lost 5 bases, the J end lost 2 bases, and 13 bases lay between the germline ends.

This clone was observed a few times. The V and J genes are TRBV30 and TRBJ2-7, with a weak D call TRBD2 (5 bases). The CDR3 spans 12 residues. The germline CDR1 and CDR2 sequences are GTSNPN and SVGIG (reference sequence). Deletions cut 3 bases from V and 2 bases from J, with 8 bases between. The CDR3 is CAWRRVAYEQYF. The CDR3 DNA sequence: TGTGCCTGGAGGAGGGTTGCCTACGAGCAGTACTTC. The whole variable domain, filled in from reference TRBV30 and TRBJ2-7, reads SQTIHQWPATLVQPVGSPLSLECTVEGTSNPNLYWYRQAAGRGLQLLFYSVGIGQISSEVPQNLSASRPQDRQFILSSKKLLLSDSGFYLCAWRRVAYEQYFGPGTRLTVT.

The chain couples TRBV10-1 to TRBJ2-7; a possible D gene is TRBD1 (5 bases). This CDR3 contains 13 residues. CDR1 is WNHNN, CDR2 SYGVQD, per germline (reference sequence). V was shortened by 5 bases and J by 5 bases, with 13 bases between the two germline ends. The DNA for the CDR3 is TGCGCCAGCAGTTCTTGGGGCCGGGACGAGCAGTACTTC. Its protein product is CASSSWGRDEQYF.

This clone was recorded only once. The J gene is TRBJ1-5, the V gene TRBV5-1; D is possibly TRBD1 (5 bases). The CDR3 totals 14 residues. Trimming cost V 4 bases and J 3 bases, with 11 bases left between them. The germline gives CDR1 SGHRS, CDR2 YFSETQ. The CDR3 spells CASSPGLINQPQHF. Written as DNA, the CDR3 is TGCGCCAGCAGCCCGGGACTGATCAATCAGCCCCAGCATTTT.

The chain joins TRBV28 to TRBJ2-5; D is ambiguous. This CDR3 comprises 12 residues. Trimming cost V 7 bases and J 5 bases, with 11 bases left between them. CDR1 and CDR2 from the germline V gene are MDHEN and SYDVKM. CDR3 protein: CASIRRMETQYF. CDR3 coding DNA: TGTGCCAGCATCCGGCGGATGGAGACCCAGTACTTC.

V usage is TRBV7-9 and J usage is TRBJ2-2; D is ambiguous. The germline V gene encodes CDR1 SEHNR and CDR2 FQNEAQ (reference sequence). V lost 11 bases and J 0 bases, leaving 10 bases between the germline ends. This CDR3 is 13 amino acids long. The CDR3 spells CAGVYSNTGELFF. The DNA of the CDR3 is TGTGCCGGAGTGTACTCGAACACCGGGGAGCTGTTTTTT.

The chain carries TRBV18 and TRBJ2-5; possible D gene TRBD1, 5 bases. CDR1 KGHSH and CDR2 LQKENI come from the germline V gene. The CDR3 totals 14 residues. Trimming cost V 2 bases and J 5 bases, with 12 bases left between them. CDR3 region: CASSPSGQVETQYF. CDR3 in DNA: TGTGCCAGCTCACCATCAGGGCAGGTCGAGACCCAGTACTTC.

The chain uses TRBV5-1 and TRBJ1-6; 10 bases match TRBD1. Germline V gives CDR1 SGHRS, CDR2 YFSETQ. V trimming: 4 bases; J trimming: 4 bases; junction bases outside the gene matches: 8. This CDR3 has 17 residues. CDR3 bases: TGCGCCAGCAGCCTGAGGACAGGGGGATCTTATAATTCACCCCTCCACTTT. As protein: CASSLRTGGSYNSPLHF.

The V call is TRBV11-1, the J call TRBJ1-4; D is unclear. Per the germline V gene, CDR1 is SGHAT and CDR2 is FQDESV (reference sequence). Deletions cut 5 bases from V and 8 bases from J, with 9 bases between. This CDR3 comprises 12 residues. This CDR3 reads CASSATREKLFF. Here the CDR3 DNA reads TGTGCCAGCAGCGCCACTCGGGAAAAACTGTTTTTT.